This TCR beta chain was captured in a study of early T cells in non-severe SARS-CoV-2 infection. Study-wide context: The chains were unpaired, and the sequenced material was bulk RNA from unsorted whole blood.

Unique molecular identifier tags were affixed to discrete cDNA molecules. MiXCR, applied by TCRdb to the 5' RACE reads, yields one record per CDR3 protein. The sample lists about 80,000 distinct CDR3 sequences; over 9% were seen once. Broader study findings: Matching against VDJdb likely underestimated virus-specific expansions, favoring anti-spike CD8.

This clonotype has only a few counts. Its target is unknown. Trimming cost V 3 bases and J 5 bases, with 10 bases left between them. Germline V CDR1 and CDR2: KGHSH, LQKENI. The CDR3 has 14 residues. Sequencing was performed on whole blood. The V and J genes are TRBV18 and TRBJ1-4; maybe TRBD1 (5 bases). The sequence was obtained from an adult who was a healthcare worker with PCR-confirmed SARS-CoV-2 infection or an uninfected control (not recorded which). CDR3 coding DNA: TGTGCCAGCTCACCCGGGGCCACCAATGAAAAACTGTTTTTT. It translates to CASSPGATNEKLFF.